Below are 2 T cell receptor beta chains sequenced from a single sample in a study of metastatic and nonmetastatic thyroid tumors. TCRdb re-analyzed the PCR reads using MiXCR. The sample has fewer than 40,000 clones, around 16% seen once; the top ten hold around 19%. Thyroid surgery was performed in patients who had received no treatment beforehand. Sequenced input: blood. The receptors originated from a male donor with papillary thyroid cancer or a benign thyroid nodule (not recorded which). Some clones in this sample may be carry-over from other donors' samples.

This clone has ten or more counts. This sequence joins TRBV12-3 or TRBV12-4 and TRBJ2-1; 8 bases match TRBD2. Trimming took 5 bases from V and 2 from J; bases not matched to a gene: 8. This CDR3 has 16 residues. The CDR3 protein is CASSGTSRVPYNEQFF. In DNA, the CDR3 is TGTGCCAGCAGTGGGACTAGTCGAGTCCCCTACAATGAGCAGTTCTTC.

In this sample, this clone turned up a few times. A junction end diverges from the germline sequence, so it may reflect a read error. This chain connects TRBV6-2 or TRBV6-3 to TRBJ1-5, with 12 bases identical to TRBD1. Looked up from germline, CDR1 is MNHEY and CDR2 is SVGEGT. The CDR3 loop spans 17 amino acids. As DNA, the CDR3 is TGTGCCATCAGTTACCGAAAGGGACAGGGGGCGTCACAGCCCCGGCATTTT. It yields the protein CAISYRKGQGASQPRHF.